A single sample is the source of the 19 T cell receptor beta chains below, sequenced in a study of cytotoxic CD8 clonotypes in ibrutinib-treated CLL. This table comes from immunoSEQ multiplex PCR, and its TCRdb copy is limited to in-frame clones, with some not included. Of 100,000 or so clones detected, roughly 60% appear once; the ten largest clones hold about 40%. The sample in question was PBMCs, obtained after 24 months of ibrutinib treatment. Receptors were obtained from a human donor with chronic lymphocytic leukemia.

The rearrangement uses TRBV30 and TRBJ1-1; no firm D call. V was cut by 5 bases and J by 1 base, with 11 bases left in between. This CDR3 has 13 residues. Germline V gene data show CDR1 as GTSNPN and CDR2 as SVGIG (reference sequence). The CDR3 region is CAWGQTANTEAFF. The DNA for the CDR3 is TGTGCCTGGGGCCAAACAGCGAACACTGAAGCTTTCTTT.

The chain carries TRBV30 and TRBJ1-1; 7 bases agree with TRBD1. Germline lookup yields CDR1 GTSNPN and CDR2 SVGIG (reference sequence). V dropped 4 bases and J dropped 2; count of bases not matched to a gene: 7. The CDR3 spans 14 residues. CDR3 nucleotide sequence: TGTGCCTGGAAACGACAGGGATTTAACACTGAAGCTTTCTTT. Its translation is CAWKRQGFNTEAFF. Filled out from reference TRBV30 and TRBJ1-1, the complete variable domain reads SQTIHQWPATLVQPVGSPLSLECTVEGTSNPNLYWYRQAAGRGLQLLFYSVGIGQISSEVPQNLSASRPQDRQFILSSKKLLLSDSGFYLCAWKRQGFNTEAFFGQGTRLTVV.

In its sample, this clone was seen once. The V and J genes are TRBV5-6 and TRBJ2-3; D uncertain. Germline V lookup: CDR1 SGHDT, CDR2 YYEEEE. This CDR3 has 13 amino acids. V was clipped by 3 bases and J by 0 bases, with 5 bases between them. The chain's CDR3 is CASSSDSTDTQYF. The CDR3 DNA is TGTGCCAGCAGCTCAGACAGCACAGATACGCAGTATTTT.

The CDR3 DNA is TGCGCCAGCAGCTTAAAGGCCTTGTCAAATGATTCACCCCTCCACTTT. It encodes CASSLKALSNDSPLHF. V and J are TRBV5-1 and TRBJ1-6; no clear D gene. V gave up 2 bases and J gave up 8 bases, with 17 bases separating them. CDR3 length: 16 residues. CDR1 is SGHRS and CDR2 is YFSETQ in the germline V gene.

The table lists this clone with many counts. Written as DNA, the CDR3 is TGTGCCAGTAAGATAGGGTCAGCCTACGAGCAGTACTTC. Protein: CASKIGSAYEQYF. The J gene is TRBJ2-7, the V gene TRBV27; D is ambiguous. V was cut by 9 bases and J by 2 bases, with 14 bases left in between. The CDR3 runs to 13 residues. Germline V lookup: CDR1 MNHEY, CDR2 SMNVEV (reference sequence).

The chain couples TRBV28 to TRBJ1-1; possible D gene TRBD1, 6 bases. The germline gives CDR1 MDHEN, CDR2 SYDVKM. V lost 4 bases and J 2 bases, leaving 11 bases between the germline ends. CDR3 size: 14 residues. The CDR3 DNA reads TGTGCCAGCAGTTCTACAGGGTTCAACACTGAAGCTTTCTTT. Translation gives CASSSTGFNTEAFF.

This sequence joins TRBV29-1 and TRBJ2-7; D ambiguous. V lost 3 bases, J lost 5 bases, and 11 bases lay in between. CDR3 length: 12 amino acids. Germline values: CDR1 SQVTM, CDR2 ANQGSEA. CDR3 sequence: CSVEGNQNEQYF. The CDR3 DNA follows: TGCAGCGTTGAGGGGAATCAGAACGAGCAGTACTTC.

V usage is TRBV15 and J usage is TRBJ2-1; D unresolved. The CDR3 contains 14 residues. The V end lost 3 bases, the J end lost 0 bases, and 6 bases lay between the germline ends. Germline V CDR1 and CDR2: LNHNV, YYDKDF (reference sequence). The CDR3 here is CATSSISSYNEQFF. CDR3 nucleotides: TGTGCCACCAGCAGTATAAGCTCCTACAATGAGCAGTTCTTC.

This CDR3 is CSVEMGAGYEQYF. DNA of the CDR3: TGCAGCGTTGAAATGGGGGCCGGCTACGAGCAGTACTTC. The chain uses TRBV29-1 and TRBJ2-7; tentatively, D is TRBD1 (6 bases). The CDR3 has 13 residues. From germline, CDR1 is SQVTM and CDR2 ANQGSEA. V lost 2 bases to trimming and J lost 3 bases, with 11 bases between them.

This clone was recorded only once. V usage is TRBV29-1 and J usage is TRBJ2-7; a possible D gene is TRBD1 (6 bases). V was trimmed by 4 bases and J by 2 bases, leaving 9 bases between them. The germline V gene encodes CDR1 SQVTM and CDR2 ANQGSEA. The CDR3 is 12 amino acids. This CDR3 reads CSVGDTTYEQYF. The CDR3 DNA reads as TGCAGCGTTGGGGACACAACCTACGAGCAGTACTTC.

The chain links TRBV7-9 to TRBJ2-5; no clear D. CDR3 length: 13 residues. Germline V lookup: CDR1 SEHNR, CDR2 FQNEAQ (reference sequence). V lost 5 bases to trimming and J lost 8 bases, with 15 bases between them. CDR3 nucleotide sequence: TGTGCCAGCAGCCCCCGCGGTTCGGAAACCCAGTACTTC. It specifies CASSPRGSETQYF.

The CDR3 loop is CSVVGGTDTQYF. The CDR3 coding sequence is TGCAGCGTTGTCGGGGGAACAGATACGCAGTATTTT. The J gene is TRBJ2-3, the V gene TRBV29-1, with a possible D match to TRBD2 (6 bases). V lost 4 bases and J lost 3, with 8 bases in between. The CDR3 is 12 residues long. Germline values: CDR1 SQVTM, CDR2 ANQGSEA.

DNA of the CDR3: TGTGCCAGCAGCATAAGGGTGAACACTGAAGCTTTCTTT. Its translation is CASSIRVNTEAFF. V usage is TRBV11-2 and J usage is TRBJ1-1; the D is unclear. With 5 bases removed from V and 0 bases from J, the gap between germline ends came to 7 bases. There are 13 residues in the CDR3. CDR1 is SGHAT, CDR2 FQNNGV, per germline.

The chain links TRBV6-5 to TRBJ2-7, with 10 nucleotides matching TRBD1. This CDR3 is built from 14 residues. Germline lookup yields CDR1 MNHEY and CDR2 SVGAGI. The V segment lost 4 bases and the J segment 6 bases; nucleotides outside the gene matches: 6. Written as DNA, the CDR3 is TGTGCCAGCAGTTTCACGGGACAGGGGACCGAGCAGTACTTC. As protein: CASSFTGQGTEQYF.

This clone was detected once. The V gene is TRBV14, the J gene TRBJ2-5; D might be TRBD1 (7 bases). The CDR3 consists of 12 residues. The ends were cut back, 10 bases at V and 0 bases at J, with 9 bases in the middle. Germline CDR1 and CDR2: SGHDN and FVKESK. The CDR3 spells CATRGDQETQYF. Here the CDR3 DNA reads TGTGCCACCAGGGGGGACCAAGAGACCCAGTACTTC.

CDR3 DNA sequence: TGCGCCAGCAGCCTGGGTGGATCAAACACTGAAGCTTTCTTT. This translates into CASSLGGSNTEAFF. This chain links TRBV5-1 with TRBJ1-1; D call uncertain. The CDR3 contains 14 residues. The V and J ends lost 4 bases and 2 bases respectively, with 12 bases between them. Germline assignment: CDR1 SGHRS and CDR2 YFSETQ.

The chain combines TRBV29-1 with TRBJ2-7; 7 bases agree with TRBD1. Trimming took 8 bases from V and 3 from J; bases not matched to a gene: 10. The CDR3 loop spans 13 amino acids. The germline V gene encodes CDR1 SQVTM and CDR2 ANQGSEA. Here the CDR3 reads CSTTGTDVYEQYF. CDR3 coding DNA: TGCAGCACGACCGGGACAGACGTCTACGAGCAGTACTTC.

This clone was seen a few times. This chain connects TRBV30 to TRBJ2-5, with D unresolved. The germline V gene encodes CDR1 GTSNPN and CDR2 SVGIG (reference sequence). V was clipped by 1 base and J by 1 base, with 7 bases between them. The CDR3 runs to 13 residues. This CDR3 is CAWSEGGQETQYF. CDR3 nucleotide sequence: TGTGCCTGGAGTGAGGGCGGCCAAGAGACCCAGTACTTC.

The sample holds a few counts of this clone. The CDR3, as DNA: TGCGCCAGCAGCCGAACCCGGACTAGCGGGGGCAATGAGCAGTTCTTC. Protein product: CASSRTRTSGGNEQFF. The rearrangement joins TRBV4-1 to TRBJ2-1, with 13 bases fitting TRBD2. There are 16 residues in the CDR3. CDR1 is MGHRA, CDR2 YSYEKL, per germline. With V trimmed by 4 bases and J by 6 bases, 6 bases remained unmatched.